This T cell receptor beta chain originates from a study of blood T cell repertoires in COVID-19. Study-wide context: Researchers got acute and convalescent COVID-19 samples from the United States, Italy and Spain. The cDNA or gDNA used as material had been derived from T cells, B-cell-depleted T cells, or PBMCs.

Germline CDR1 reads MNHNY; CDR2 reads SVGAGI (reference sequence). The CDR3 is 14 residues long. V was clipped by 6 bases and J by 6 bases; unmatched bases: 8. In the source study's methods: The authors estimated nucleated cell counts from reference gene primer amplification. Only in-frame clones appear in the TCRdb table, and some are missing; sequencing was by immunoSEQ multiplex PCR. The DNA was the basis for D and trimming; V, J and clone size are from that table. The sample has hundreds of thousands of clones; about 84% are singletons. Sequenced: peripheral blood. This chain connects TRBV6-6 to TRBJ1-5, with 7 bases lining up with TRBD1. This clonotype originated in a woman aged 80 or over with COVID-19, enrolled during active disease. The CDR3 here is CASSMQGGAQPQHF. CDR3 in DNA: TGTGCCAGCAGCATGCAGGGGGGAGCTCAGCCCCAGCATTTT.